Listed below are T cell receptor beta chains from one sample, sequenced in a study of blood T cell repertoires in COVID-19. Sequenced by immunoSEQ multiplex PCR; TCRdb stores in-frame clones only, minus some. Among fewer than 200,000 clones listed, 88% were seen once. What was sequenced was PBMCs or T cells enriched from blood (not recorded which). Receptors were obtained from a woman aged 18-35 years who had recovered from COVID-19. CDR3s include the opening cysteine and the closing phenylalanine or tryptophan. A D gene is named only where the DNA matches it firmly. Clone size, where shown, is once, few, many, or a class for clones that have expanded.

.,TRBJ1-2,13,.,TRBV5-4,TGTGCCAGCAGGAAACGGACTGACTATGGCTACACCTTC,CASRKRTDYGYTF
.,TRBJ2-1,16,.,TRBV7-9,TGTGCCAGCAGCGGAACAGGGACGGGGCCTAACAATGAGCAGTTCTTC,CASSGTGTGPNNEQFF
.,TRBJ2-7,15,.,TRBV19,TGTGCCAGTAGTATGGGGCGGGGATCTTCCTACGAGCAGTACTTC,CASSMGRGSSYEQYF
.,TRBJ2-7,14,.,TRBV18,TGTGCCAGCTCACCGAGGCTGGCCTCCTACGAGCAGTACTTC,CASSPRLASYEQYF
.,TRBJ1-5,15,TRBD1,TRBV2,TGTGCCAGCAGTGGAGGGACAGGGCTACATCAGCCCCAGCATTTT,CASSGGTGLHQPQHF
.,TRBJ2-7,14,.,TRBV18,TGTGCCAGCTCACCGGGGCAGGTCGTTTACGAGCAGTACTTC,CASSPGQVVYEQYF
.,TRBJ1-6,15,TRBD1,TRBV6-5,TGTGCCAGCAGGTCGACAGGGGCAGAGAATTCACCCCTCCACTTT,CASRSTGAENSPLHF
few,TRBJ1-1,14,.,TRBV5-5,TGTGCCAGCAGCTGGGGCCCGGGTAGCACTGAAGCTTTCTTT,CASSWGPGSTEAFF
.,TRBJ2-3,18,TRBD2,TRBV14,TGTGCCAGCAGCCAAGATCGGGGGGGCCGCGCTAGCACAGATACGCAGTATTTT,CASSQDRGGRASTDTQYF
.,TRBJ1-4,15,TRBD1,TRBV5-1,TGCGCCAGCAGCTTTAATCGAGGGGGCGGTGAAAAACTGTTTTTT,CASSFNRGGGEKLFF
few,TRBJ2-5,15,TRBD2,TRBV5-6,TGTGCCAGCAGCTTGGTCGGTAGCGGGATAACGACCCAGTACTTC,CASSLVGSGITTQYF
.,TRBJ1-5,15,.,TRBV28,TGTGCCAGCAGTTTACCAGGTTTTGGGAATCAGCCCCAGCATTTT,CASSLPGFGNQPQHF
once,TRBJ1-6,15,.,TRBV13,TGTGCCAGCAGCCCCGCCGGGATTCATAATTCACCCCTCCACTTT,CASSPAGIHNSPLHF
.,TRBJ2-3,15,.,TRBV1,TGCACCAGCCTCGATACAGGGATGGGGACAGATACGCAGTATTTT,CTSLDTGMGTDTQYF
.,TRBJ2-1,18,TRBD2,TRBV4-2,TGTGCCAGCAGCCAAAAAGCGGGGGCCACGAGCTCCTACAATGAGCAGTTCTTC,CASSQKAGATSSYNEQFF
.,TRBJ1-4,15,.,TRBV4-1,TGCGCCAGCAGCCAAGACCGGGGGACTAATGAAAAACTGTTTTTT,CASSQDRGTNEKLFF
.,TRBJ1-1,13,.,TRBV7-2,TGTGCCAGCAGCTTAGGGGCTAACACTGAAGCTTTCTTT,CASSLGANTEAFF
.,TRBJ2-3,11,.,TRBV7-9,TGTGCCATCCGTGGCACAGATACGCAGTATTTT,CAIRGTDTQYF
.,TRBJ2-3,12,.,TRBV12-3/TRBV12-4,TGTGCCAGCAGTTCCGGGACAGATACGCAGTATTTT,CASSSGTDTQYF
.,TRBJ1-1,16,.,TRBV4-1,TGCGCCAGCAGCCAAAGTTCGCCCCTATGGGGAGCTGAAGCTTTCTTT,CASSQSSPLWGAEAFF
.,TRBJ1-2,15,.,TRBV5-1,TGCGCCAGCAGCTTAGAGACAAGCGGGGTCTATGGCTACACCTTC,CASSLETSGVYGYTF
.,TRBJ1-1,11,.,TRBV28,TGTGCCAGCAGTTTATCGGGGTTAGCTTTCTTT,CASSLSGLAFF
.,TRBJ1-5,13,.,TRBV12-3/TRBV12-4,TGTGCCAGCAGTCTCAACACAAATCAGCCCCAGCATTTT,CASSLNTNQPQHF